A selection of T cell receptor beta chains follows, all from one sample in a study of CD4 T cells in relation to SARS-CoV-2 and coronaviruses. These receptors have no known antigen. TCRdb's copy holds only in-frame clones and misses some; the assay was immunoSEQ multiplex PCR. Of 43,000 or so clones listed, about four fifths are singletons. Sequenced: naive CD4+ T cells from PBMCs, cultured in vitro. The receptor set was obtained from an adult with COVID-19. Each CDR3 is given with its conserved first and last residue. Each record gives: D gene, clone size, J gene, V gene, CDR3 DNA, CDR3 protein. The D gene is left open where the match is weak. Size is stated for part of the rows, as once, few or many counts, or as a class when the clone is expanded.

>.|.|TRBJ2-5|TRBV14
TGTGCCAGCAGCCACATTGACTGGACCAAAGAGACCCAGTACTTC
CASSHIDWTKETQYF
>TRBD1|.|TRBJ2-6|TRBV7-9
TGTGCCAGCAGCTCGGGACAGGGCACTCGAGGGGCCAACGTCCTGACTTTC
CASSSGQGTRGANVLTF
>.|.|TRBJ2-7|TRBV29-1
TGCAGCGTTGAAGATCCGTATCTGGGATCGGGGCAGTACTTC
CSVEDPYLGSGQYF
>.|.|TRBJ1-1|TRBV11-2
TGTGCCAGCAGCCGACAGGAGAACACTGAAGCTTTCTTT
CASSRQENTEAFF
>.|.|TRBJ1-2|TRBV30
TGTGCCTGGAGTGTGGGGGGCTATGGCTACACCTTC
CAWSVGGYGYTF
>TRBD2|.|TRBJ2-5|TRBV15
TGTGCCACCAGCAGACAGCCTAGCGGGAGAACGGAGACCCAGTACTTC
CATSRQPSGRTETQYF
>.|.|TRBJ2-1|TRBV7-2
TGTGCCAGCAGCCGCGGGATTTCCGAGAACAATGAGCAGTTCTTC
CASSRGISENNEQFF
>.|.|TRBJ2-5|TRBV3-1/TRBV3-2
TGTGCCAGCAGCCAAGCGGGGGCCGGGGAGACCCAGTACTTC
CASSQAGAGETQYF
>TRBD1|.|TRBJ1-4|TRBV14
TGTGCCAGCAGCCAAGGCAGGGGGCAGGATGAAAAACTGTTTTTT
CASSQGRGQDEKLFF
>.|.|TRBJ2-3|TRBV6-4
TGTGCCAGCAGTGAGTCGTCAAGGATAACAGATACGCAGTATTTT
CASSESSRITDTQYF
>.|.|TRBJ2-3|TRBV6-6
TGTGCCAGCAGTCGACTCGGGGGTTTGGGCACAGATACGCAGTATTTT
CASSRLGGLGTDTQYF
>.|.|TRBJ2-1|TRBV10-3
TGTGCCATCACCCTCGAGCTAAACAATGAGCAGTTCTTC
CAITLELNNEQFF
>TRBD1|.|TRBJ1-6|TRBV6-5
TGTGCCAGCAGTACCCCGGGACAGGGTGCACCCCTCCACTTT
CASSTPGQGAPLHF
>TRBD1|.|TRBJ2-1|TRBV5-4
TGTGCCAGCAGCCCAACCCGGGGACAGGGTCAGGGTCGGTTCTTC
CASSPTRGQGQGRFF
>TRBD1|.|TRBJ1-4|TRBV5-4
TGTGCCAGCAGCTACGCCGGGACAGGGGGTGAAAAACTGTTTTTT
CASSYAGTGGEKLFF
>.|.|TRBJ1-5|TRBV10-3
TGTGCCATCAGTGAGGAGTTATCAGGCAATCAGCCCCAGCATTTT
CAISEELSGNQPQHF
>TRBD1|.|TRBJ2-3|TRBV11-2
TGTGCCAGCAGCTCCGGGACAGGGGGCTCCCTTGGGCAGTATTTT
CASSSGTGGSLGQYF
>TRBD1|.|TRBJ1-2|TRBV4-1
TGCGCCAGCAGCCAACCGGGACAGCGATACTATGGCTACACCTTC
CASSQPGQRYYGYTF
>TRBD1|.|TRBJ2-5|TRBV28
TGTGCCAGCAGTTCACAGGGGGAGACCCAAGAGACCCAGTACTTC
CASSSQGETQETQYF
>TRBD1|.|TRBJ1-3|TRBV2
TGTGCCAGCAGTCCCGGGACAGGGTCTGGAAACACCATATATTTT
CASSPGTGSGNTIYF
>TRBD2|.|TRBJ2-1|TRBV3-1/TRBV3-2
TGTGCCAGCAGCCAAGAGGTCCGGAGCGGGAGTGGGCGCAATGAGCAGTTCTTC
CASSQEVRSGSGRNEQFF
>TRBD2|.|TRBJ2-3|TRBV6-5
TGTGCCAGCAGTAAAACTAGCGGGAGCACAGATACGCAGTATTTT
CASSKTSGSTDTQYF
>.|once|TRBJ2-1|TRBV18
TGTGCCAGCTCACCTGCACTCAGCTCCTACAATGAGCAGTTCTTC
CASSPALSSYNEQFF
>TRBD1|few|TRBJ2-1|TRBV9
TGTGCCAGCAGAAGAAATACAGGGGATGAGCAGTTCTTC
CASRRNTGDEQFF
>TRBD1|.|TRBJ1-2|TRBV30
TGTGCCTGGAGTGTGACAGGGGCGCCAGGCTACACCTTC
CAWSVTGAPGYTF
>.|.|TRBJ1-1|TRBV19
TGTGCCAGTAGGATAGGGGCAAACACTGAAGCTTTCTTT
CASRIGANTEAFF
>.|.|TRBJ2-6|TRBV6-5
TGTGCCAGCAGTCGGGGGGCGAGAGGGGCCAACGTCCTGACTTTC
CASSRGARGANVLTF
>.|once|TRBJ1-2|TRBV28
TGTGCCAGCAGACCTTGGAGGGGATCAGACTATGGCTACACCTTC
CASRPWRGSDYGYTF
>TRBD1|.|TRBJ2-5|TRBV29-1
TGCAGCGTTGAAACAGGGGGCAGAGAGACCCAGTACTTC
CSVETGGRETQYF
>.|once|TRBJ2-6|TRBV29-1
TGCAGCGTTTTAATCTCTGGGGCCAACGTCCTGACTTTC
CSVLISGANVLTF
>.|.|TRBJ1-6|TRBV11-2
TGTGCCAGCAGCTTAGCCGACCCAGGGATGGTAAATTCACCCCTCCACTTT
CASSLADPGMVNSPLHF
>TRBD1|.|TRBJ2-2|TRBV5-6
TGTGCCAGCACCCGGACAGGGGGCGTGGGATTTAACACCGGGGAGCTGTTTTTT
CASTRTGGVGFNTGELFF
>TRBD1|.|TRBJ2-7|TRBV5-6
TGTGCCAGCAGCTACTCCGGGACAGGGGGGTGGGAGCAGTACTTC
CASSYSGTGGWEQYF
>TRBD2|once|TRBJ2-3|TRBV5-1
TGCGCCAGCAGCTTCGGGGGGGCGGGTCTACAGTATTTT
CASSFGGAGLQYF
>.|few|TRBJ2-7|TRBV10-3
TGTGCCATCGGTAGTGAGGGAAGCTCCTACGAGCAGTACTTC
CAIGSEGSSYEQYF
>.|.|TRBJ2-1|TRBV2
TGTGCCAGCAGTGTTGACATCAGGTCGGATGAGCAGTTCTTC
CASSVDIRSDEQFF
>TRBD2|.|TRBJ2-4|TRBV19
TGTGCCAGCCGGACTAGCGGGAGGCAGGCCAAAAACATTCAGTACTTC
CASRTSGRQAKNIQYF
>.|.|TRBJ1-6|TRBV28
TGTGCCAGCAGTGGATACTCGGGAACCCTCCACTTT
CASSGYSGTLHF